The present entry profiles one TCR beta chain with its context. As yet, its antigen is unknown. This CDR3 is built from 15 residues. Germline V gene data show CDR1 as SNHLY and CDR2 as FYNNEI. V gave up 6 bases and J gave up 0 bases; unmatched junction bases: 4. The treatment: 15 to 20 received Ad26.COV2.S at low or high dose, single or two shots; 5 received placebo; per-sample allocation not given. Day 63 following the first vaccine or placebo injection was when the samples were taken. This entry is derived from a study of Ad26.COV2.S vaccination and SARS-CoV-2 variants. General study findings and limits: Substantial post-vaccination breadth of spike-specific CD8+ and CD4+ T cell responses was reported. Overall T cell responses may have been underestimated by the analyses of TCR breadth and depth.

The protocol was immunoSEQ multiplex PCR, while the TCRdb copy is restricted to in-frame clones and leaves out a portion. The table lists more than 300,000 clones, just under 85% of them singletons. The chain is built from TRBV2 and TRBJ2-1; 8 bases agree with TRBD2. Source: peripheral blood, taken in a trial of Ad26.COV2.S vaccine versus placebo. This TCR was recovered from a person aged 18-65 years who received the Ad26.COV2.S COVID-19 vaccine or a placebo. Written as DNA, the CDR3 is TGTGCCAGCAGGCCTAGCGGGTACTCCTACAATGAGCAGTTCTTC. This codes for CASRPSGYSYNEQFF.